Listed below are T cell receptor beta chains from one sample, sequenced in a study of OX40 agonist ivuxolimab in advanced cancers. The protocol was immunoSEQ multiplex PCR, while the TCRdb copy is restricted to in-frame clones and leaves out a portion. The sample carries 74,000 or so clones, just over 90% recorded once. The sequencing here drew on CD4+ or CD8+ T cells sorted from blood, taken in a trial of the OX40 agonist ivuxolimab. Receptor source: an adult with an advanced solid tumor such as melanoma, head and neck, liver or kidney cancer. Both conserved end residues are part of each CDR3. The order of the fields is D gene, clone size, V gene, J gene, CDR3 length, CDR3 DNA, CDR3 protein. D genes are given only for firm matches. Clone size, where shown, is once, few, many, or a class for clones that have expanded.

d_gene: .
abundance: .
v_gene: TRBV29-1
j_gene: TRBJ2-7
len: 13
CDR3nt: TGCAGCGTTGTCGCGGTCAGTACTTACGAGCAGTACTTC
CDR3aa: CSVVAVSTYEQYF

d_gene: .
abundance: .
v_gene: TRBV6-5
j_gene: TRBJ2-1
len: 13
CDR3nt: TGTGCCAGCAGTTACTCGCTCTTCAATGAGCAGTTCTTC
CDR3aa: CASSYSLFNEQFF

d_gene: .
abundance: .
v_gene: TRBV15
j_gene: TRBJ2-6
len: 15
CDR3nt: TGTGCCACCAGCAGAGGGACAAGTCCGGGATACGTCCTGACTTTC
CDR3aa: CATSRGTSPGYVLTF

d_gene: TRBD1
abundance: .
v_gene: TRBV4-1
j_gene: TRBJ1-2
len: 17
CDR3nt: TGCGCCAGCAGCCAAGGCCGGGCCCGACAGGGACCTTATGGCTACACCTTC
CDR3aa: CASSQGRARQGPYGYTF

d_gene: TRBD1
abundance: .
v_gene: TRBV27
j_gene: TRBJ1-5
len: 16
CDR3nt: TGTGCCAGCAGTCCATTGACAGGGGGCAGGGATCAGCCCCAGCATTTT
CDR3aa: CASSPLTGGRDQPQHF

d_gene: TRBD1
abundance: .
v_gene: TRBV6-1
j_gene: TRBJ1-2
len: 13
CDR3nt: TGTGCCAGCGCGGACAGGGATTGGTATGGCTACACCTTC
CDR3aa: CASADRDWYGYTF

d_gene: TRBD2
abundance: .
v_gene: TRBV13
j_gene: TRBJ2-7
len: 16
CDR3nt: TGTGCCAGCAGCTTAGGGATGGCGGGGGGCAGGAACGAGCAGTACTTC
CDR3aa: CASSLGMAGGRNEQYF

d_gene: TRBD1
abundance: .
v_gene: TRBV15
j_gene: TRBJ1-2
len: 14
CDR3nt: TGTGCCACCAGCAGTGCCGGGACAGGGGTCGGCTACACCTTC
CDR3aa: CATSSAGTGVGYTF

d_gene: .
abundance: .
v_gene: TRBV7-8
j_gene: TRBJ2-2
len: 16
CDR3nt: TGTGCCAGCAGCTTTCGGGCCACTCCGAACACCGGGGAGCTGTTTTTT
CDR3aa: CASSFRATPNTGELFF

d_gene: .
abundance: .
v_gene: TRBV6-4
j_gene: TRBJ2-1
len: 14
CDR3nt: TGTGCCGGCCCGGGGCCTCCCAACTACAATGAGCAGTTCTTC
CDR3aa: CAGPGPPNYNEQFF

d_gene: .
abundance: few
v_gene: TRBV28
j_gene: TRBJ2-1
len: 13
CDR3nt: TGTGCCAGCTCTCTGGGGACCTCCGGTGAGCAGTTCTTC
CDR3aa: CASSLGTSGEQFF

d_gene: .
abundance: .
v_gene: TRBV4-3
j_gene: TRBJ2-7
len: 16
CDR3nt: TGCGCCAGCAGCCAAGATCGCGGGTCGGAGTTTTACGAGCAGTACTTC
CDR3aa: CASSQDRGSEFYEQYF

d_gene: TRBD2
abundance: .
v_gene: TRBV5-3
j_gene: TRBJ2-1
len: 16
CDR3nt: TGTGCCAGAACACGGGGCGCCGCTAGCGGGTTAAATGAGCAGTTCTTC
CDR3aa: CARTRGAASGLNEQFF

d_gene: .
abundance: .
v_gene: TRBV11-2
j_gene: TRBJ2-1
len: 12
CDR3nt: TGTGCCAGCAGCTTATCATGGCATGAGCAGTTCTTC
CDR3aa: CASSLSWHEQFF

d_gene: .
abundance: .
v_gene: TRBV7-2
j_gene: TRBJ1-3
len: 16
CDR3nt: TGTGCCAGCAGCCACCACAGGAAAATCTCTGGAAACACCATATATTTT
CDR3aa: CASSHHRKISGNTIYF

d_gene: .
abundance: once
v_gene: TRBV4-3
j_gene: TRBJ2-2
len: 14
CDR3nt: TGCGCCAGCAGCCAAGATTTGGGCGCCGGGGAGCTGTTTTTT
CDR3aa: CASSQDLGAGELFF

d_gene: TRBD2
abundance: .
v_gene: TRBV4-1
j_gene: TRBJ2-7
len: 15
CDR3nt: TGCGCCAGCAGCCAAGTTAAAGCGGGGGACTACGAGCAGTACTTC
CDR3aa: CASSQVKAGDYEQYF

d_gene: .
abundance: once
v_gene: TRBV28
j_gene: TRBJ1-5
len: 14
CDR3nt: TGTGCCAGCAGTTTACGGCAGGGTAATCAGCCCCAGCATTTT
CDR3aa: CASSLRQGNQPQHF

d_gene: .
abundance: .
v_gene: TRBV5-4
j_gene: TRBJ1-3
len: 15
CDR3nt: TGTGCCAGCAGCTTGGGGCAAGACTCTGGAAACACCATATATTTT
CDR3aa: CASSLGQDSGNTIYF

d_gene: .
abundance: .
v_gene: TRBV28
j_gene: TRBJ1-2
len: 13
CDR3nt: TGTGCCAGCGCCTACAGCTCTAACTATGGCTACACCTTC
CDR3aa: CASAYSSNYGYTF

d_gene: TRBD1
abundance: .
v_gene: TRBV15
j_gene: TRBJ1-3
len: 17
CDR3nt: TGTGCCACCAGCATTCTGGGACAGGGTATGGACGGAAACACCATATATTTT
CDR3aa: CATSILGQGMDGNTIYF

d_gene: .
abundance: .
v_gene: TRBV27
j_gene: TRBJ2-1
len: 16
CDR3nt: TGTGCCAGCTGCGATCTAGCGTCCAGCTCCTACAATGAGCAGTTCTTC
CDR3aa: CASCDLASSSYNEQFF

d_gene: .
abundance: .
v_gene: TRBV14
j_gene: TRBJ1-6
len: 15
CDR3nt: TGTGCCAGCAGCAGCAATGGAAATTGGGATTCACCCCTCCACTTT
CDR3aa: CASSSNGNWDSPLHF

d_gene: .
abundance: few
v_gene: TRBV7-9
j_gene: TRBJ2-5
len: 14
CDR3nt: TGTGCCAGCAGCCCTAGCCAGGGTCAAGAGACCCAGTACTTC
CDR3aa: CASSPSQGQETQYF

d_gene: TRBD1
abundance: few
v_gene: TRBV4-1
j_gene: TRBJ1-3
len: 18
CDR3nt: TGCGCCAGCAGCCAGACGACAGGGGTCCCCTACTCTGGAAACACCATATATTTT
CDR3aa: CASSQTTGVPYSGNTIYF

d_gene: TRBD2
abundance: .
v_gene: TRBV10-3
j_gene: TRBJ2-3
len: 15
CDR3nt: TGTGCCATCAGTCTACTAGCGGGAGGGACAGATACGCAGTATTTT
CDR3aa: CAISLLAGGTDTQYF

d_gene: TRBD2
abundance: once
v_gene: TRBV5-6
j_gene: TRBJ2-1
len: 15
CDR3nt: TGTGCCAGCAGCCACAGCGGGGCTCTGTACAATGAGCAGTTCTTC
CDR3aa: CASSHSGALYNEQFF

d_gene: .
abundance: .
v_gene: TRBV20-1
j_gene: TRBJ1-5
len: 9
CDR3nt: TGCAGTGCCGGGCAGCCCCAGCATTTT
CDR3aa: CSAGQPQHF

d_gene: TRBD2
abundance: .
v_gene: TRBV14
j_gene: TRBJ2-3
len: 18
CDR3nt: TGTGCCAGCAGCCAAAATCCCCCCCGGACTAGCGGGATGGATACGCAGTATTTT
CDR3aa: CASSQNPPRTSGMDTQYF

d_gene: .
abundance: .
v_gene: TRBV5-1
j_gene: TRBJ2-7
len: 16
CDR3nt: TGCGCCAGCAGCTTGACATCCCGGGGGAGCTCCTACGAGCAGTACTTC
CDR3aa: CASSLTSRGSSYEQYF

d_gene: TRBD1
abundance: .
v_gene: TRBV7-6
j_gene: TRBJ1-1
len: 12
CDR3nt: TGTGCCAGCAGTTCGGGACAGGGCAAAGCTTTCTTT
CDR3aa: CASSSGQGKAFF

d_gene: .
abundance: .
v_gene: TRBV4-2
j_gene: TRBJ2-5
len: 16
CDR3nt: TGTGCCAGCAGCCAGGAACAGCGGACGGACCAAGAGACCCAGTACTTC
CDR3aa: CASSQEQRTDQETQYF

d_gene: TRBD2
abundance: .
v_gene: TRBV7-9
j_gene: TRBJ2-3
len: 15
CDR3nt: TGTGCCAGCAGCCTAGCGGGAGTCATCACAGATACGCAGTATTTT
CDR3aa: CASSLAGVITDTQYF

d_gene: .
abundance: .
v_gene: TRBV2
j_gene: TRBJ1-2
len: 14
CDR3nt: TGTGCCAGCAGCGTTAACAGGTCCCCATATGGCTACACCTTC
CDR3aa: CASSVNRSPYGYTF

d_gene: TRBD1
abundance: .
v_gene: TRBV5-5
j_gene: TRBJ2-7
len: 15
CDR3nt: TGTGCCAGCAGCGGAGCCGGGACAGGTTCCTACGAGCAGTACTTC
CDR3aa: CASSGAGTGSYEQYF

d_gene: .
abundance: .
v_gene: TRBV5-5
j_gene: TRBJ1-4
len: 11
CDR3nt: TGTGCCAGCAGCAGGCTCGAAAAACTGTTTTTT
CDR3aa: CASSRLEKLFF

d_gene: .
abundance: .
v_gene: TRBV10-1
j_gene: TRBJ1-5
len: 13
CDR3nt: TGCGCCAGCAGTGAGTCGAAGGCTCAGCCCCAGCATTTT
CDR3aa: CASSESKAQPQHF

d_gene: .
abundance: .
v_gene: TRBV7-8
j_gene: TRBJ2-3
len: 16
CDR3nt: TGTGCCAGCAGCCCCACTTGGGGAGAAGACACAGATACGCAGTATTTT
CDR3aa: CASSPTWGEDTDTQYF

d_gene: .
abundance: .
v_gene: TRBV6-5
j_gene: TRBJ1-4
len: 11
CDR3nt: TGTGCCAGCAGTTATAAGGAAAAACTGTTTTTT
CDR3aa: CASSYKEKLFF

d_gene: .
abundance: .
v_gene: TRBV7-6
j_gene: TRBJ2-7
len: 15
CDR3nt: TGTGCCAGCAGCCCCGACTATTCACCCATCTACGAGCAGTACTTC
CDR3aa: CASSPDYSPIYEQYF

d_gene: .
abundance: .
v_gene: TRBV28
j_gene: TRBJ2-1
len: 15
CDR3nt: TGTGCCAGCAGTGTAGGGGACCTCTCCTACAATGAGCAGTTCTTC
CDR3aa: CASSVGDLSYNEQFF

d_gene: .
abundance: .
v_gene: TRBV28
j_gene: TRBJ2-3
len: 21
CDR3nt: TGTGCCAGCAGTTACAGGGGAGCGGGAGTGATCCCTATTGAATTAACAGATACGCAGTATTTT
CDR3aa: CASSYRGAGVIPIELTDTQYF

d_gene: TRBD2
abundance: .
v_gene: TRBV14
j_gene: TRBJ2-1
len: 20
CDR3nt: TGTGCCAGCAGCCAAGAAGGTGTGCTAGCGGGAGGGCCGGTCGCCAATGAGCAGTTCTTC
CDR3aa: CASSQEGVLAGGPVANEQFF

d_gene: TRBD1
abundance: .
v_gene: TRBV4-2
j_gene: TRBJ1-1
len: 13
CDR3nt: TGTGCCAGCAGGACAGGGTTCGGGGCTGAAGCTTTCTTT
CDR3aa: CASRTGFGAEAFF

d_gene: .
abundance: once
v_gene: TRBV27
j_gene: TRBJ1-2
len: 15
CDR3nt: TGTGCCAGCAGTCCCCTGTCCGGGTCACCCTATGGCTACACCTTC
CDR3aa: CASSPLSGSPYGYTF

d_gene: .
abundance: .
v_gene: TRBV13
j_gene: TRBJ1-3
len: 13
CDR3nt: TGTGCCAGCGAGTCTTACTCTGGAAACACCATATATTTT
CDR3aa: CASESYSGNTIYF

d_gene: .
abundance: .
v_gene: TRBV25-1
j_gene: TRBJ1-1
len: 14
CDR3nt: TGTGCCAGCAGTGAATATTCCGGGGGCTCGGAAGCTTTCTTT
CDR3aa: CASSEYSGGSEAFF

d_gene: TRBD1
abundance: .
v_gene: TRBV27
j_gene: TRBJ1-1
len: 15
CDR3nt: TGTGCCAGCAGTTTAGGGACAGGGGGTGGAACTGAAGCTTTCTTT
CDR3aa: CASSLGTGGGTEAFF

d_gene: TRBD2
abundance: .
v_gene: TRBV19
j_gene: TRBJ2-5
len: 15
CDR3nt: TGTGCCAGTAGCACGGGACTAGCGGGTCAAGAGACCCAGTACTTC
CDR3aa: CASSTGLAGQETQYF

d_gene: TRBD1
abundance: .
v_gene: TRBV6-5
j_gene: TRBJ1-2
len: 16
CDR3nt: TGTGCCAGCAGTTACTCGGACAGGGGAGCACTCTATGGCTACACCTTC
CDR3aa: CASSYSDRGALYGYTF

d_gene: TRBD2
abundance: once
v_gene: TRBV7-9
j_gene: TRBJ2-1
len: 16
CDR3nt: TGTGCCAGCAGCCCTCGGACTAGCGGGAGAAGGAATGAGCAGTTCTTC
CDR3aa: CASSPRTSGRRNEQFF